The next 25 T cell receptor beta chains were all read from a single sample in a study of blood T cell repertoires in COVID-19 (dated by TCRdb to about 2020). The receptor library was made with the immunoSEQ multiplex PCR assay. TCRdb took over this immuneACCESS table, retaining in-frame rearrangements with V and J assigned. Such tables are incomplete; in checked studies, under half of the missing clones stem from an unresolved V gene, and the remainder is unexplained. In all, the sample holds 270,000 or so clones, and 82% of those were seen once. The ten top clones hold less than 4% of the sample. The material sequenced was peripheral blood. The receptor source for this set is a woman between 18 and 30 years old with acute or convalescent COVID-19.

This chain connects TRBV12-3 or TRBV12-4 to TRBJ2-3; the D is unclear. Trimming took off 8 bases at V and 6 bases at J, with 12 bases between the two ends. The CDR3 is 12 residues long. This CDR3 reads CASGPAPDTQYF. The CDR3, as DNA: TGTGCCAGCGGCCCCGCCCCCGATACGCAGTATTTT.

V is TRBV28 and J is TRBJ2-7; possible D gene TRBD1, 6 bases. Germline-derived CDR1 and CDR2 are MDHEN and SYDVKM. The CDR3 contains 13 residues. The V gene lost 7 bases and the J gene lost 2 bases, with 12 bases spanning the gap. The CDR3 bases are TGTGCCAGCAACAACGAGGGGGCCTACGAGCAGTACTTC. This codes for CASNNEGAYEQYF.

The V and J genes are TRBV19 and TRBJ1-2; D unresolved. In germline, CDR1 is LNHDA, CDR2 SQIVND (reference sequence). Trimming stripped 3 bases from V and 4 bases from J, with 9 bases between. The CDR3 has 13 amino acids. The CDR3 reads CASSMGLTYGYTF. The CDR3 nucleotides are TGTGCCAGTAGTATGGGCCTAACCTATGGCTACACCTTC.

The CDR3 nucleotides read TGTGCCAGCAGTTGGGGCGGGACGAGCACAGATACGCAGTATTTT. It codes for CASSWGGTSTDTQYF. The rearrangement joins TRBV28 to TRBJ2-3; tentatively, D is TRBD2 (6 bases). The V end was cut by 4 bases, the J end by 0 bases, with 11 bases between. CDR3 length: 15 amino acids. Germline V gives CDR1 MDHEN, CDR2 SYDVKM.

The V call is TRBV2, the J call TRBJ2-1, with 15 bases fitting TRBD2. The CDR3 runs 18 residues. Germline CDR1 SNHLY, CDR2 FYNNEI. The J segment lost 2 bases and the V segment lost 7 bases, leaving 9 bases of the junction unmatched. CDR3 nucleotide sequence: TGTGCCAGCAAAGGTTGGACTAGCGGGAGGGAGACCTACAATGAGCAGTTCTTC. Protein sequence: CASKGWTSGRETYNEQFF. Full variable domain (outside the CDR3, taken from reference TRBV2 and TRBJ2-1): EPEVTQTPSHQVTQMGQEVILRCVPISNHLYFYWYRQILGQKVEFLVSFYNNEISEKSEIFDDQFSVERPDGSNFTLKIRSTKLEDSAMYFCASKGWTSGRETYNEQFFGPGTRLTVL.

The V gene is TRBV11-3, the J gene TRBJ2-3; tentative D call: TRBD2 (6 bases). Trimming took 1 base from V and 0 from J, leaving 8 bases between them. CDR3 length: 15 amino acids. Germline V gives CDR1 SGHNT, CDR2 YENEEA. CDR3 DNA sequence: TGTGCCAGCAGCTTAGGCGGGATCAGCACAGATACGCAGTATTTT. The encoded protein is CASSLGGISTDTQYF.

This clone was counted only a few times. Here the CDR3 reads CASSPRGTDSPLHF. CDR3 DNA: TGTGCCAGCAGCCCCAGGGGGACAGATTCACCCCTCCACTTT. The chain carries TRBV3-1 (or the pseudogene TRBV3-2) and TRBJ1-6; 7 bases line up with TRBD1. After removal of 4 bases from V and 8 bases from J, the junction contained 5 bases not matched to a gene. Germline V gene sequence: CDR1 LGHDT, CDR2 YNNKEL (reference sequence). CDR3 size: 14 residues.

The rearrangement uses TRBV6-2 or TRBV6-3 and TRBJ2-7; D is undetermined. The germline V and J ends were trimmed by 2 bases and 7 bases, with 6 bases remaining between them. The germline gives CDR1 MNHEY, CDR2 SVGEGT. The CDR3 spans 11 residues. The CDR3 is CASSYVREQYF. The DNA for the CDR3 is TGTGCCAGCAGTTACGTGCGGGAGCAGTACTTC.

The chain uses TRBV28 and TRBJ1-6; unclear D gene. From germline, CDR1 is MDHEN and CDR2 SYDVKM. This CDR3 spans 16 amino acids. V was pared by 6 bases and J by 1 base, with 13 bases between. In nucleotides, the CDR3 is TGTGCCAGCAGCCAACTGCCGGGTTCCTATAATTCACCCCTCCACTTT. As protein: CASSQLPGSYNSPLHF.

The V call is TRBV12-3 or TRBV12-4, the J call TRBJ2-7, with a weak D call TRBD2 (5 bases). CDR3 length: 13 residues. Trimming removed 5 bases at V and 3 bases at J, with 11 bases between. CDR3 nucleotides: TGTGCCAGCAGTCCTGGACTGGGCTACGAGCAGTACTTC. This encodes CASSPGLGYEQYF.

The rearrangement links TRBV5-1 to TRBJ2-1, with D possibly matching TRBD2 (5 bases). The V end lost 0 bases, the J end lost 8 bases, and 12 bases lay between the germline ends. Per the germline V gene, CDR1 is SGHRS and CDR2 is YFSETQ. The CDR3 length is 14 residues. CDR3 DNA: TGCGCCAGCAGCTTGGTCCTAGCAGGCGATGAGCAGTTCTTC. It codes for CASSLVLAGDEQFF.

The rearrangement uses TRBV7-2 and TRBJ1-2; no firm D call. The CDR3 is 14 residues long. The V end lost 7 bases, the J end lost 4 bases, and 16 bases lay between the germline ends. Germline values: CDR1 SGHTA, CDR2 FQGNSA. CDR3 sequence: CASTVAGSGYGYTF. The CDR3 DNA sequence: TGTGCCAGCACCGTGGCGGGGAGCGGCTATGGCTACACCTTC.

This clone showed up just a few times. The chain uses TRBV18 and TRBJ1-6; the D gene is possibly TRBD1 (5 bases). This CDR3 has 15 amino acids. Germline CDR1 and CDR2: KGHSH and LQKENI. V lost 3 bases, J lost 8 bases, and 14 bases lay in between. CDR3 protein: CASSPTGGGDSPLHF. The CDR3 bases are TGTGCCAGCTCACCTACGGGGGGAGGTGATTCACCCCTCCACTTT. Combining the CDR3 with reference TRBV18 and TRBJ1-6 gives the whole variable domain NAGVMQNPRHLVRRRGQEARLRCSPMKGHSHVYWYRQLPEEGLKFMVYLQKENIIDESGMPKERFSAEFPKEGPSILRIQQVVRGDSAAYFCASSPTGGGDSPLHFGNGTRLTVT.

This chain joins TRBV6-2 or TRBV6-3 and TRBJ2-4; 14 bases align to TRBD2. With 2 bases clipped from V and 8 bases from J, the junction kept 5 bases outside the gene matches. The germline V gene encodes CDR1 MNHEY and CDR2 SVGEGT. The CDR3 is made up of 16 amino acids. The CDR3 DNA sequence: TGTGCCAGCAGTTACCCCGGGACTAGCGGGAGATACATTCAGTACTTC. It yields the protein CASSYPGTSGRYIQYF.

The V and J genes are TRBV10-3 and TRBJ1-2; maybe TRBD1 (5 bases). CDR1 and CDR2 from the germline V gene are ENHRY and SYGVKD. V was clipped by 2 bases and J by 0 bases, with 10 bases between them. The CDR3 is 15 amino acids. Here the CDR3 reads CAISEPGGPNYGYTF. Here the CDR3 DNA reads TGTGCCATCAGTGAGCCGGGGGGACCTAACTATGGCTACACCTTC.

CDR3 protein: CASSSLNNEQFF. CDR3 nucleotide sequence: TGTGCCAGCAGCTCACTTAACAATGAGCAGTTCTTC. The V and J genes are TRBV13 and TRBJ2-1; D remains unclear. The length of the CDR3 is 12 residues. Between the trimmed V and J ends, which lost 4 bases and 5 bases, there was a span of 6 bases. In germline, CDR1 is PRHDT, CDR2 FYEKMQ (reference sequence).

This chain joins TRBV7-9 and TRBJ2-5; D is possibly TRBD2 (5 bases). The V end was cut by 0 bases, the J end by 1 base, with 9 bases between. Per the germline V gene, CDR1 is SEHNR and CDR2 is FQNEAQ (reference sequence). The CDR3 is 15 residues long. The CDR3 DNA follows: TGTGCCAGCAGCTTAGCGGGGAGCCTCCAAGAGACCCAGTACTTC. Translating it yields CASSLAGSLQETQYF.

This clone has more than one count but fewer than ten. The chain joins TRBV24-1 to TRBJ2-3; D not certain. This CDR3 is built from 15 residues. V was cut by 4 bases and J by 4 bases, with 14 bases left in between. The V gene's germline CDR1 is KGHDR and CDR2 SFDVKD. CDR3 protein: CATSDSRRRPDTQYF. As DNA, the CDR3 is TGTGCCACCAGTGACTCCAGGCGCAGGCCAGATACGCAGTATTTT.

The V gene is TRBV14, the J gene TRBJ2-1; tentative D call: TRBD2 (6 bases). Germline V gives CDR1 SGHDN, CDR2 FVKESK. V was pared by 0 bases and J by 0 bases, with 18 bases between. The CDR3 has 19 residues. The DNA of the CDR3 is TGTGCCAGCAGCCAAGATGGTAGGGCTAGCGTAAACTCCTACAATGAGCAGTTCTTC. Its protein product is CASSQDGRASVNSYNEQFF. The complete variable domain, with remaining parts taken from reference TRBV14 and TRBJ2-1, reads EAGVTQFPSHSVIEKGQTVTLRCDPISGHDNLYWYRRVMGKEIKFLLHFVKESKQDESGMPNNRFLAERTGGTYSTLKVQPAELEDSGVYFCASSQDGRASVNSYNEQFFGPGTRLTVL.

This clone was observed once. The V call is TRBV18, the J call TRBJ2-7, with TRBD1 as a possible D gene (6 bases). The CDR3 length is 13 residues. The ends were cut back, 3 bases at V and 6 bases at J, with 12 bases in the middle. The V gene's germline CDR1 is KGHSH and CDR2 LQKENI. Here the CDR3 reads CASSPDWGREQYF. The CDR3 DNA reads TGTGCCAGCTCACCTGATTGGGGGCGCGAGCAGTACTTC.

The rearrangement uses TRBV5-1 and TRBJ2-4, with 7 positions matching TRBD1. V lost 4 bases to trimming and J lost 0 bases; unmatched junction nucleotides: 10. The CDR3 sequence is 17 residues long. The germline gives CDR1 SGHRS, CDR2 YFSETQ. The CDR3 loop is CASSPTTGSAAKNIQYF. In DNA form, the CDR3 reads TGCGCCAGCAGCCCAACGACAGGGAGTGCAGCCAAAAACATTCAGTACTTC.

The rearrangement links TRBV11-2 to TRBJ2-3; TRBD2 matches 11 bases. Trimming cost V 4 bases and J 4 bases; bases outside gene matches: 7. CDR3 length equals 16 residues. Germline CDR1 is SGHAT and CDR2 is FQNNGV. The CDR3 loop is CASSSPSGRTADTQYF. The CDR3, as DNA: TGTGCCAGCAGCTCCCCTAGCGGGAGGACCGCAGATACGCAGTATTTT.

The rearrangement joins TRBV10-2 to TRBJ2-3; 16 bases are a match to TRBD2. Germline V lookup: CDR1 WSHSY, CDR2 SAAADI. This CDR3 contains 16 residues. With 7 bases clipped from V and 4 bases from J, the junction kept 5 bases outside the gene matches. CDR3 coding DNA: TGCGCCAGCACTCCGGGACTAGCGGGAGGGCCAGATACGCAGTATTTT. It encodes CASTPGLAGGPDTQYF.

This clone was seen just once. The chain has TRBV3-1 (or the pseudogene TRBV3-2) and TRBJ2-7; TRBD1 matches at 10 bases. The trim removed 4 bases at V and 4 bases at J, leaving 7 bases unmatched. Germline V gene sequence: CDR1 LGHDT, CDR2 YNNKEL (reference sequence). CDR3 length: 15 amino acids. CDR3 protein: CASSLPGTGVYEQYF. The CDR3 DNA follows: TGTGCCAGCAGCCTTCCAGGGACAGGGGTTTACGAGCAGTACTTC.

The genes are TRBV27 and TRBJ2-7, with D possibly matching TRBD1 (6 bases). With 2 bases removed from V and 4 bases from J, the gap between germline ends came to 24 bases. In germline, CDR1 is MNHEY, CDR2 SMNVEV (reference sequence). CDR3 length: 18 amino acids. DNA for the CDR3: TGTGCCAGCAGTTTAAGGTCGTGGCTAGAAGGGGGTCAATACGAGCAGTACTTC. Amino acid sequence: CASSLRSWLEGGQYEQYF.